The clone carrying this T cell receptor (beta chain) occurred a few times. What it binds is not known. A second PCR of 7 to 11 cycles used a sample-barcoded 5' primer and a J-beta primer mix. One entry per CDR3 protein, called by TCRdb with MiXCR from the 5' RACE reads. This table holds 800,000 or so distinct CDR3 sequences, roughly 46% found once. This sample is drawn from a study of blood T cells in healthy people across ages. General study findings and limits: The unsorted PBMCs prevented any conclusive comparison of naive versus antigen-experienced cells.

Healthy Caucasian individuals from Russia aged roughly 6 to 95 served as donors. Per sample, at least 5.5 micrograms of total RNA were extracted. The CDR3 length is 15 residues. Trimming took 3 bases from V and 10 from J; bases not matched to a gene: 9. The sequence derives from a man aged 80 or over in good health. The gene calls are TRBV12-3 or TRBV12-4 and TRBJ2-1; 10 bases align to TRBD2. The sample was blood. CDR3 sequence (DNA): TGTGCCAGCAGTTTGGTACTAGCGGGATCGGGGGAGCAGTTCTTC. As protein: CASSLVLAGSGEQFF.